The rows below give T cell receptor beta chains drawn from one sample of a study of naive and memory T cell subsets. Using its own MiXCR run on the UMI-ligation and nested PCR reads, TCRdb lists one record per CDR3 protein. Of approximately 150,000 distinct CDR3 sequences listed, 22% are singletons. Sequencing was done on a sample of naive CD4+ T cells from blood. Receptors were obtained from a human donor in good health. Each CDR3 is given without its conserved first and last residue. Some rows mark clone size as missing; the rest say once, few, many or name a class of expanded clone.

ATALTGSTNEKLF,TRBV7-9,few,TRBJ1-4
ASSWYRGVGTDTQY,TRBV12-3/TRBV12-4,NA,TRBJ2-3
ASSPTRRWDDYGYT,TRBV11-2,NA,TRBJ1-2
SARAGVETQY,TRBV20-1,NA,TRBJ2-5
ASRPHTDTQY,TRBV5-1,few,TRBJ2-3
SVVDRGKGQPQH,TRBV29-1,NA,TRBJ1-5
SASLAGGKYEQY,TRBV20-1,many,TRBJ2-7
ATSDLGVTTTYNEQF,TRBV24-1,few,TRBJ2-1
ASSSTGGNQPQH,TRBV18,few,TRBJ1-5
ASSQGQRNTEAF,TRBV6-5,NA,TRBJ1-1
SARTRTGVVVGEKLF,TRBV20-1,few,TRBJ1-4
SAGRQGNNQPQH,TRBV20-1,NA,TRBJ1-5
SATSSLSADTQY,TRBV20-1,NA,TRBJ2-3
ASSEARGISTGELF,TRBV2,NA,TRBJ2-2
ATSDSRTANYEQY,TRBV24-1,NA,TRBJ2-7
ATSIQGADTQY,TRBV15,few,TRBJ2-3
SARPSGRAYEQY,TRBV20-1,NA,TRBJ2-7
ASSFDRANYGYT,TRBV11-2,few,TRBJ1-2
ASSFGIAGPLEQF,TRBV12-3/TRBV12-4,NA,TRBJ2-1
ASSLWQAKETQY,TRBV7-2,few,TRBJ2-5
SVVLTDNQFGEQF,TRBV29-1,NA,TRBJ2-1
ASSLSGQGNQPQH,TRBV28,NA,TRBJ1-5
ASTGDTGELF,TRBV6-6,NA,TRBJ2-2
ASSLGQGGNVNEQF,TRBV7-2,few,TRBJ2-1
ASSLGRQNTEAF,TRBV18,few,TRBJ1-1
ASSQERVPMNTEAF,TRBV6-5,NA,TRBJ1-1
ASSQTGMGEKLF,TRBV4-3,NA,TRBJ1-4
ASLETVNTEAF,TRBV6-1,few,TRBJ1-1
ASSLSGSSTDTQY,TRBV6-5,few,TRBJ2-3
ASSSGLALGNEQF,TRBV7-2,NA,TRBJ2-1
ASSLSLGHQNTEAF,TRBV11-2,few,TRBJ1-1
SASGSYNEQY,TRBV20-1,NA,TRBJ2-7
ASSPGSLGNQPQH,TRBV7-8,few,TRBJ1-5
ASSNPGLAGGFSYNEQF,TRBV6-5,NA,TRBJ2-1
ASRRTPFSGANVLT,TRBV6-5,NA,TRBJ2-6
SARVQGGYEQY,TRBV20-1,NA,TRBJ2-7
ASSQADTEAF,TRBV3-1,many,TRBJ1-1
ASSWAETQY,TRBV5-6,few,TRBJ2-5
ASSGDSTYYEQY,TRBV13,NA,TRBJ2-7
SALGREGRSYEQY,TRBV20-1,many,TRBJ2-7
ASRALAGEGYNEQF,TRBV6-2/TRBV6-3,NA,TRBJ2-1
ASSEPSAGGSYNEQF,TRBV25-1,few,TRBJ2-1
SVERGAGQPQH,TRBV29-1,few,TRBJ1-5
ASSFRQGSYEQY,TRBV28,few,TRBJ2-7
ASSLSGNSYNEQF,TRBV7-3,NA,TRBJ2-1
ASTSSYEQY,TRBV2,few,TRBJ2-7
AWLFSSYNEQF,TRBV30,NA,TRBJ2-1
ASSYGPRGNEQF,TRBV6-5,NA,TRBJ2-1
ASRRGQGANTEAF,TRBV27,NA,TRBJ1-1
ASSLGHTGTEAF,TRBV2,few,TRBJ1-1
SARRAGGRYNEQF,TRBV20-1,NA,TRBJ2-1
ASTVRGLKNSPLH,TRBV2,NA,TRBJ1-6
ASSLPHRDQPQH,TRBV7-9,few,TRBJ1-5
ASSPVAGSGNEKLF,TRBV18,NA,TRBJ1-4
ASRYGENTEAF,TRBV12-3/TRBV12-4,NA,TRBJ1-1
ASRGGSYEQY,TRBV5-1,few,TRBJ2-7
ASRVATDPYEQY,TRBV5-1,NA,TRBJ2-7
ASSLAGAGHEQF,TRBV6-5,many,TRBJ2-1
ASSVVGSNEQF,TRBV9,few,TRBJ2-1
ASSTHALNTGELF,TRBV2,NA,TRBJ2-2